This T cell receptor beta chain was found in a study of blood T cells in healthy people across ages. The sample holds many counts of this clonotype. A minimum of 6 micrograms of total RNA was extracted per sample. The CDR3 covers 13 residues. Germline CDR1 MNHNS, CDR2 SASEGT. V shed 3 bases and J shed 8 bases, with 13 bases lying between them. The second PCR ran roughly 7 to 11 cycles with a sample-barcoded 5' primer and J-beta primers. TCRdb itself ran the 5' RACE reads through MiXCR, one entry per CDR3 protein. Here the sample spans hundreds of thousands of distinct CDR3 sequences, roughly 32% being singletons.

The origin of this receptor is a woman over 75 in good health. Source material: blood. The genes are TRBV6-1 and TRBJ1-2; tentatively, D is TRBD1 (5 bases). The chain's CDR3 is CASSDSGIGGYTF. The CDR3 DNA follows: TGTGCCAGCAGTGATTCAGGGATAGGAGGCTACACCTTC.